These 8 T cell receptor beta chains share one sample of origin, sequenced in a study of glioma-infiltrating T cells. The iRepertoire nested amplicon-rescue multiplex PCR amplified TCR alpha and beta CDR3s from RNA. TCRdb passed the multiplex PCR reads through MiXCR, listing each CDR3 protein once. The sample holds more than 110,000 distinct CDR3 sequences; about 39% are singletons and the top ten take over 15%. Material: glioma tissue, nonneoplastic brain tissue, or PBMCs (not recorded which). All receptors come from a human donor with low-grade glioma or glioblastoma, undergoing nonglioma brain surgery, or in good health (not recorded which).

Regarding this clonotype: One junction end does not reproduce the germline sequence, and a read error may be involved. This rearrangement joins TRBV7-2 to TRBJ1-5; D perhaps matches TRBD1 (6 bases). CDR1 and CDR2 (germline): SGHTA, FQGNSA. The CDR3 is made up of 16 amino acids. CDR3 amino acids: CARSPRGGSGNQPQHF. The CDR3 coding sequence is TGTGCCCGCAGCCCAAGAGGGGGGTCTGGCAATCAGCCCCAGCATTTT.

This clonotype was seen more than once but under ten times. This rearrangement joins TRBV18 to TRBJ2-5; D is unresolved. The CDR3 runs 13 residues. Germline values: CDR1 KGHSH, CDR2 LQKENI. Deletions cut 1 base from V and 2 bases from J, with 5 bases between. In nucleotides, the CDR3 is TGTGCCAGCTCACCACGAATGCAAGAGACCCAGTACTTC. This codes for CASSPRMQETQYF.

This clonotype was seen only a few times. This chain joins TRBV6-1 and TRBJ2-7, with 8 bases aligning to TRBD1. From germline, CDR1 is MNHNS and CDR2 SASEGT. This CDR3 comprises 14 residues. Germline trimming cut 6 bases from V and 4 bases from J; bases unmatched to any gene: 8. The CDR3 nucleotides read TGTGCCAGCAGACCGGACAGGGAGAATTACGAGCAGTACTTC. Its protein is CASRPDRENYEQYF.

Only a few counts were recorded for this clonotype. DNA of the CDR3: TGTGCCAGCAGTACGGGACTAGCGGGGGCAGATACGCAGTATTTT. Protein product: CASSTGLAGADTQYF. V is TRBV6-1 and J is TRBJ2-3, with TRBD2 matching over 14 bases. CDR3 length equals 15 residues. J lost 4 bases, V lost 5 bases, and 2 bases had no gene match. CDR1 MNHNS and CDR2 SASEGT come from the germline V gene.

This clonotype was counted many times. The V and J genes are TRBV7-8 and TRBJ2-1; 15 bases agree with TRBD2. The CDR3 loop spans 16 amino acids. Germline V CDR1 and CDR2: SGHVS, FQNEAQ. V lost 4 bases, J lost 8 bases, and 6 bases stayed unmatched. The CDR3 nucleotides are TGTGCCAGCAGCTCGCCGGGACTAGCGGGAGGTGATGAGCAGTTCTTC. The encoded protein is CASSSPGLAGGDEQFF.

This clonotype was seen more than once but under ten times. The V call is TRBV7-2, the J call TRBJ2-5; D is uncertain. Germline V lookup: CDR1 SGHTA, CDR2 FQGNSA. The CDR3 has 14 residues. Trimming left V 6 bases short and J 6 bases short, with 17 bases between. As DNA, the CDR3 is TGTGCCAGCAGTCCACCATCGGACCGAAAGACCCAGTACTTC. Protein product: CASSPPSDRKTQYF.

This clonotype has just a few counts. This chain links TRBV7-8 with TRBJ1-1; D call uncertain. Germline V gene lookup returns CDR1 SGHVS and CDR2 FQNEAQ. The CDR3 is 11 residues long. Trimming removed 0 bases at V and 8 bases at J, with 4 bases between. The CDR3: CASSLAGEAFF. CDR3 DNA sequence: TGTGCCAGCAGCTTAGCGGGAGAAGCTTTCTTT.

This clonotype was seen only a few times. The CDR3 loop is CASSQTLGQGTLGEQYF. The CDR3 nucleotides are TGCGCCAGCAGCCAAACATTAGGACAGGGAACTTTAGGCGAGCAGTACTTC. The genes are TRBV4-3 and TRBJ2-7, with 8 bases matching TRBD1. V shed 2 bases and J 6 bases; nucleotides not matched to a gene: 15. The CDR3 consists of 17 residues. Germline V gene data show CDR1 as LGHNA and CDR2 as YSLEER.